This TCR beta chain derives from a study of shared clonotypes between healthy human individuals. The table lists this clone with a count of one. Donors, healthy HIV-negative adults, lacked recent acute infections or vaccinations. Trimming stripped 6 bases from V and 1 base from J, with 12 bases between. The CDR3 consists of 14 residues. In germline, CDR1 is MDHEN, CDR2 SYDVKM. The repertoire was sequenced with immunoSEQ multiplex PCR; TCRdb's copy has only in-frame clones and lacks some. The sample holds millions of clones, roughly 96% seen once. This TCR derives from a man in his late teens or twenties in good health. The V and J genes are TRBV28 and TRBJ1-2; D is possibly TRBD1 (5 bases). Sample: naive CD4+ T cells sorted from blood. Subset described: CD45RA+ positively selected. CDR3: CASRSAGINYGYTF. CDR3 DNA sequence: TGTGCCAGCAGGTCCGCAGGGATTAACTATGGCTACACCTTC.